The 8 T cell receptor beta chains in this list originate from one sample, sequenced in a study of blood T cell repertoires in COVID-19. Repertoires were generated with immunoSEQ multiplex PCR, while TCRdb's copy carries only in-frame clones and drops some. The sample yields about 300,000 clones, around 90% seen once. Sequenced input: peripheral blood. These receptors all come from a woman aged 45 to 65 with COVID-19, enrolled during active disease.

This sequence joins TRBV11-2 and TRBJ1-1, with D possibly being TRBD1 (5 bases). The CDR3 totals 15 residues. Per germline, CDR1 SGHAT and CDR2 FQNNGV. V shed 4 bases and J shed 0 bases, with 12 bases lying between them. The CDR3 protein is CASSSGGKLNTEAFF. CDR3 DNA: TGTGCCAGCAGCTCTGGGGGGAAATTGAACACTGAAGCTTTCTTT.

The rearrangement uses TRBV4-1 and TRBJ2-2, with 7 bases matching TRBD1. The CDR3 is made up of 15 amino acids. After removal of 5 bases from V and 2 bases from J, the junction contained 5 bases not matched to a gene. The germline CDR1 and CDR2 sequences are MGHRA and YSYEKL. CDR3 in amino acids: CASSGGQANTGELFF. DNA of the CDR3: TGCGCCAGCAGCGGTGGACAGGCTAACACCGGGGAGCTGTTTTTT.

This clone was counted only a few times. For the CDR3, the DNA is TGCAGCGTGAGCGTAAACACCGGGGAGCTGTTTTTT. Translated: CSVSVNTGELFF. This chain joins TRBV29-1 and TRBJ2-2; no clear D. Germline V gene data show CDR1 as SQVTM and CDR2 as ANQGSEA. CDR3 length: 12 amino acids. Trimming shortened V by 6 bases and J by 2 bases, and 7 bases separated the two germline ends.

Many counts were recorded for this clone. The chain recombines TRBV5-4 with TRBJ2-7; 7 bases match TRBD2. The V gene's germline CDR1 is SGHNT and CDR2 YYREEE (reference sequence). CDR3 length: 15 amino acids. With 3 bases clipped from V and 3 bases from J, the junction kept 9 bases outside the gene matches. The DNA for the CDR3 is TGTGCCAGCAGCTCCGACCGGACTAGTTACTACGAGCAGTACTTC. Translated: CASSSDRTSYYEQYF.

This chain links TRBV3-1 (or the pseudogene TRBV3-2) with TRBJ2-7; D gene unclear. Germline CDR1 and CDR2: LGHDT and YNNKEL (reference sequence). CDR3 size: 13 residues. V was clipped by 2 bases and J by 3 bases, with 8 bases between them. This CDR3 reads CASSQSGGYEQYF. The DNA of the CDR3 is TGTGCCAGCAGCCAAAGTGGCGGCTACGAGCAGTACTTC.

V usage is TRBV6-6 and J usage is TRBJ2-2, with 9 positions matching TRBD1. This CDR3 has 14 amino acids. J lost 6 bases, V lost 8 bases, and 7 bases had no gene match. Germline CDR1 is MNHNY and CDR2 is SVGAGI (reference sequence). For the CDR3, the DNA is TGTGCCAGCTACAGGGGGCGTCCGGCCGGGGAGCTGTTTTTT. The encoded protein is CASYRGRPAGELFF.

The chain uses TRBV30 and TRBJ1-5; D not certain. The length of the CDR3 is 12 residues. Germline CDR1 is GTSNPN and CDR2 is SVGIG (reference sequence). Trimming took off 3 bases at V and 3 bases at J, with 6 bases between the two ends. In nucleotides, the CDR3 is TGTGCCTGGAGCAGTCCCAATCAGCCCCAGCATTTT. This encodes CAWSSPNQPQHF.

The chain is built from TRBV7-9 and TRBJ1-6; D remains ambiguous. The CDR3 is made up of 14 amino acids. Looked up from germline, CDR1 is SEHNR and CDR2 is FQNEAQ (reference sequence). V shed 3 bases and J shed 7 bases, with 10 bases lying between them. DNA for the CDR3: TGTGCCAGCAGCTTCCAGGCCCCCAATTCACCCCTCCACTTT. This sequence encodes CASSFQAPNSPLHF.